This T cell receptor (beta chain) derives from a study of blood T cell repertoires in COVID-19. Study background: Samples representing acute and convalescent COVID-19 were sourced from the United States, Italy and Spain. T cells, B-cell-depleted T cells, or PBMCs provided the cDNA or gDNA that served as material.

Patients in Seattle were enrolled during active infection, then followed longitudinally. In the original processing: Reference gene primer amplification yielded estimated nucleated cell counts. Profiling relied on immunoSEQ multiplex PCR, and the TCRdb table lists in-frame clones only, not all of them. Clone size and V and J calls were adopted from that table, with D and trimming inferred from the DNA. The sample records some 180,000 clones, 79% being singletons. CDR3 length: 16 residues. The J segment lost 2 bases and the V segment lost 1 base, leaving 3 bases of the junction unmatched. Germline V gene data show CDR1 as SGHTA and CDR2 as FQGNSA.

Material: peripheral blood. The chain is built from TRBV7-2 and TRBJ2-1; 9 bases line up with TRBD1. The receptor's source is a woman aged 40 to 49 with COVID-19, enrolled during active disease. Here the CDR3 reads CASSLDGTGPYNEQFF. The CDR3 coding sequence is TGTGCCAGCAGCTTAGACGGGACAGGGCCCTACAATGAGCAGTTCTTC. The entire variable domain, with the rest obtained from reference TRBV7-2 and TRBJ2-1, is as follows: GAGVSQSPSNKVTEKGKDVELRCDPISGHTALYWYRQSLGQGLEFLIYFQGNSAPDKSGLPSDRFSAERTGGSVSTLTIQRTQQEDSAVYLCASSLDGTGPYNEQFFGPGTRLTVL.